One sample yielded the 8 T cell receptor beta chains listed below, sequenced in a study of blood T cell repertoires in COVID-19. Libraries were prepared by immunoSEQ multiplex PCR; TCRdb keeps only in-frame clonotypes and omits some of them. The data contain approximately 46,000 clones, 82% of them singletons. The sample consisted of peripheral blood. All receptors come from a woman aged 60-75 years with acute or convalescent COVID-19.

V gene TRBV3-1 (or the pseudogene TRBV3-2) combines with J gene TRBJ1-3; D uncertain. The germline V gene encodes CDR1 LGHDT and CDR2 YNNKEL (reference sequence). V was cut by 2 bases and J by 5 bases, with 7 bases left in between. This CDR3 region has 13 residues. The CDR3 region is CASSQPPRNTIYF. CDR3 nucleotides: TGTGCCAGCAGCCAACCCCCCAGAAACACCATATATTTT.

The rearrangement uses TRBV24-1 and TRBJ1-2, with TRBD1 matching 7 bases. The CDR3 length is 14 residues. The germline V gene has CDR1 KGHDR and CDR2 SFDVKD. V was pared by 3 bases and J by 3 bases, with 3 bases of the junction left unmatched. The CDR3 reads CATSDLTGDYGYTF. CDR3 DNA: TGTGCCACCAGTGATCTCACAGGGGACTATGGCTACACCTTC.

The chain couples TRBV4-2 to TRBJ1-4; D remains ambiguous. CDR1 LGHNA and CDR2 YNFKEQ come from the germline V gene. Trimming pared 4 bases from V and 4 bases from J, leaving 19 bases between. CDR3 length equals 17 residues. CDR3 nucleotides: TGTGCCAGCAGCCGCCCGAGGGAAGGGATTAATAATGAAAAACTGTTTTTT. It specifies CASSRPREGINNEKLFF.

The chain links TRBV7-2 to TRBJ1-1, with D hard to call. The CDR3 spans 15 residues. Trimming removed 3 bases at V and 1 base at J, with 12 bases between. From germline, CDR1 is SGHTA and CDR2 FQGNSA. For the CDR3, the DNA is TGTGCCAGCAGCTTGTCGAGTCGCTGGAACACTGAAGCTTTCTTT. Residues: CASSLSSRWNTEAFF.

This clone turned up a few times. The rearrangement joins TRBV19 to TRBJ2-1, with 11 positions matching TRBD2. Germline V lookup: CDR1 LNHDA, CDR2 SQIVND (reference sequence). V dropped 8 bases and J dropped 7; count of bases not matched to a gene: 4. The CDR3 runs 13 residues. This CDR3 is CASQTSGVNEQFF. CDR3 nucleotide sequence: TGTGCCAGTCAGACTAGCGGGGTGAATGAGCAGTTCTTC.

The rearrangement links TRBV9 to TRBJ2-3; 9 bases match TRBD1. With 3 bases clipped from V and 0 bases from J, the junction kept 5 bases outside the gene matches. CDR1 is SGDLS, CDR2 YYNGEE, per germline. The CDR3 is made up of 16 amino acids. The chain's CDR3 is CASSADRGSSTDTQYF. DNA for the CDR3: TGTGCCAGCAGCGCAGACAGGGGGTCCAGCACAGATACGCAGTATTTT.

The chain carries TRBV9 and TRBJ2-7; the match to TRBD1 covers 9 bases. The length of the CDR3 is 16 residues. V dropped 3 bases and J dropped 2; count of bases not matched to a gene: 9. Germline lookup yields CDR1 SGDLS and CDR2 YYNGEE. The CDR3 coding sequence is TGTGCCAGCAGCGCGGGAACCGGGACAGGGACCTACGAGCAGTACTTC. Translated, it gives CASSAGTGTGTYEQYF.

This clone was seen just once. The chain recombines TRBV2 with TRBJ1-2, with D possibly being TRBD1 (5 bases). The V end was cut by 7 bases, the J end by 4 bases, with 19 bases between. Germline V gene sequence: CDR1 SNHLY, CDR2 FYNNEI. The CDR3 runs 15 residues. CDR3 amino acids: CASTSGVRDGYGYTF. The CDR3 DNA reads TGTGCCAGCACCTCGGGGGTCAGGGACGGCTATGGCTACACCTTC.